Here is one T cell receptor (beta chain) with its context. This entry belongs to a study of blood T cell repertoires in COVID-19. Study summary: Acute-phase and convalescent COVID-19 samples originated in the United States, Italy and Spain.

Repertoires were generated with immunoSEQ multiplex PCR, while TCRdb's copy carries only in-frame clones and drops some. Among about 200,000 clones, approximately 86% were seen once, and the ten largest hold around 2.1%. The age range of participants was 18 to 89 years, with residence in fewer than 25 US areas. V lost 1 base to trimming and J lost 5 bases, with 8 bases between them. CDR1 and CDR2 from the germline V gene are LGHDT and YNNKEL (reference sequence). This CDR3 contains 14 residues. The chain recombines TRBV3-1 (or the pseudogene TRBV3-2) with TRBJ1-4; D call uncertain. Sequencing input: PBMCs or T cells enriched from blood (not recorded which). The TCR comes from a woman aged 25-40 years who had recovered from COVID-19. The DNA of the CDR3 is TGTGCCAGCAGCCAAGGACTGGAAAATGAAAAACTGTTTTTT. It encodes CASSQGLENEKLFF.